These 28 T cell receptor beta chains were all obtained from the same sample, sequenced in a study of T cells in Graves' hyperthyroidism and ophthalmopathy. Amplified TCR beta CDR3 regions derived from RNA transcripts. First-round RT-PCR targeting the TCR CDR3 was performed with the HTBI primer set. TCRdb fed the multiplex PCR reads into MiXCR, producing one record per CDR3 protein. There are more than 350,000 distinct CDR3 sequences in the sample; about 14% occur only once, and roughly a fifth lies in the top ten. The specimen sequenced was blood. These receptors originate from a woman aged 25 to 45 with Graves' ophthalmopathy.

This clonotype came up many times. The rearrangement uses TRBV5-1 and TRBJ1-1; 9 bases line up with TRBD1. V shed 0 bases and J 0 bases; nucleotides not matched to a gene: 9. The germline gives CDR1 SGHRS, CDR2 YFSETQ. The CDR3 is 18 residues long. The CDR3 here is CASSLDERTGAMNTEAFF. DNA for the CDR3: TGCGCCAGCAGCTTGGATGAACGGACAGGGGCGATGAACACTGAAGCTTTCTTT.

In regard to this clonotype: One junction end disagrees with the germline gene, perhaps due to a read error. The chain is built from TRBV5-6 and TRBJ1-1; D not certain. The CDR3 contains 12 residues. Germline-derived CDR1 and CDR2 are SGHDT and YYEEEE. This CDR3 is CASSLQEREGFF. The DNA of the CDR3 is TGTGCCAGCAGCTTACAAGAGAGAGAAGGTTTCTTT.

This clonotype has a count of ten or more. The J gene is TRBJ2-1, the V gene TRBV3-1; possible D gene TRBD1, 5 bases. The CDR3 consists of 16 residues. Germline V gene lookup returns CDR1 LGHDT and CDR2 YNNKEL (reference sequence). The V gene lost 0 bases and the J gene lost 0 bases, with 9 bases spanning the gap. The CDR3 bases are TGTGCCAGCAGCCAAGAGGTTACAGGCTCCTACAATGAGCAGTTCTTC. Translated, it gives CASSQEVTGSYNEQFF.

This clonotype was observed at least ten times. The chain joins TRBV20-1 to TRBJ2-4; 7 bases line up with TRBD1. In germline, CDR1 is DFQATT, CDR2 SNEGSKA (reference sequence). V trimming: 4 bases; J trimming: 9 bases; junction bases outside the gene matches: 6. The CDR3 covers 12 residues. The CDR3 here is CSAITPGGIQYF. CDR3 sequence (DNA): TGCAGTGCTATCACCCCAGGGGGCATTCAGTACTTC.

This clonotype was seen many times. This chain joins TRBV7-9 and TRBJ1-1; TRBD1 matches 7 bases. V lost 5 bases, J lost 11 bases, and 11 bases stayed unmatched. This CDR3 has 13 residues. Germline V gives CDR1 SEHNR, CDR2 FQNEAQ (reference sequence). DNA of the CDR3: TGTGCCAGCAGCCCGGACAGGCAAAGAGGGGCTTTCTTT. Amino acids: CASSPDRQRGAFF. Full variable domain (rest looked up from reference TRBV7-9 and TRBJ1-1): DTGVSQNPRHKITKRGQNVTFRCDPISEHNRLYWYRQTLGQGPEFLTYFQNEAQLEKSRLLSDRFSAERPKGSFSTLEIQRTEQGDSAMYLCASSPDRQRGAFFGQGTRLTVV.

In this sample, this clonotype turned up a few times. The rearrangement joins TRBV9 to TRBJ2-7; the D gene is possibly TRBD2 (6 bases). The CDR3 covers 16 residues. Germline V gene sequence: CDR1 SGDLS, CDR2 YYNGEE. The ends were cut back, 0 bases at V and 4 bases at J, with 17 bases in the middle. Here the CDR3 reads CASSVDAGTGLYEQYF. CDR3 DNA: TGTGCCAGCAGCGTAGATGCGGGAACGGGCCTATACGAGCAGTACTTC. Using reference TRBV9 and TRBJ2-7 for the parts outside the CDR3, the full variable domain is DSGVTQTPKHLITATGQRVTLRCSPRSGDLSVYWYQQSLDQGLQFLIQYYNGEERAKGNILERFSAQQFPDLHSELNLSSLELGDSALYFCASSVDAGTGLYEQYFGPGTRLTVT.

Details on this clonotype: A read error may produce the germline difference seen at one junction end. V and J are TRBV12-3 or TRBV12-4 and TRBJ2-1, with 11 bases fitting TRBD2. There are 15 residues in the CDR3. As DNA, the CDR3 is TGTGCCAACGTCCAACTAGCGGGGGATTACAATGAGCGGTTCTTC. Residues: CANVQLAGDYNERFF.

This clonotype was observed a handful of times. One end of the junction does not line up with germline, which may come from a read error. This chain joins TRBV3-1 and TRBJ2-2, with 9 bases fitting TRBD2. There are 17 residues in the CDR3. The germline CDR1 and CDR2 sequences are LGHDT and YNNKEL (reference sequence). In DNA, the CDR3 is TGCGCCAGCAGTGACCACACGACGCTAGCGGGAATCGGGGAGCTGTTTTTT. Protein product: CASSDHTTLAGIGELFF.

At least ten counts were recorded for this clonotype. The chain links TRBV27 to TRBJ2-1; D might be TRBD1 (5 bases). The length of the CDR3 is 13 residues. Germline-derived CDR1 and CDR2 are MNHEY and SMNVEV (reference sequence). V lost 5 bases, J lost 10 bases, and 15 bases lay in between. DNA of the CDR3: TGTGCCAGCAGTCCATGGGGCGTTGGGGAGCAGTTCTTC. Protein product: CASSPWGVGEQFF.

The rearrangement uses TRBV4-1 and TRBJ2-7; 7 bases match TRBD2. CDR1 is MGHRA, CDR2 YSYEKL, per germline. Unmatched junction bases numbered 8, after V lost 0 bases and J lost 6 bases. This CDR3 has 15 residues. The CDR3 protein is CASSQELAFTCEQYF. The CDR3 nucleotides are TGCGCCAGCAGCCAAGAACTAGCGTTTACCTGCGAGCAGTACTTC.

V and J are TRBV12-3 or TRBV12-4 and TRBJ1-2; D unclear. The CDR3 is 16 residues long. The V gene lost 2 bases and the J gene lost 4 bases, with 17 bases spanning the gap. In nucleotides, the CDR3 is TGTGCCAGCAGTTTACGGCCAAGGAGCTCGCTCTATGGCTACACCTTC. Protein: CASSLRPRSSLYGYTF.

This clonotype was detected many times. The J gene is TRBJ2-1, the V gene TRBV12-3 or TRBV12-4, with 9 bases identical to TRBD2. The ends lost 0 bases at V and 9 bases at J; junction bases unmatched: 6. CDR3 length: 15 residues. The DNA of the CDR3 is TGTGCCAGCAGTTTAGCGGCGGGGGGGCATGTTGAGCAGTTCTTC. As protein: CASSLAAGGHVEQFF.

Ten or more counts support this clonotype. CDR3 protein: CASSSAGGGGDTQYF. The CDR3 DNA reads TGTGCCAGCAGCTCCGCGGGGGGCGGCGGAGATACGCAGTATTTT. This chain links TRBV7-9 with TRBJ2-3; 8 positions match TRBD2. Germline assignment: CDR1 SEHNR and CDR2 FQNEAQ (reference sequence). The CDR3 has 15 residues. Unmatched junction bases numbered 8, after V lost 4 bases and J lost 5 bases.

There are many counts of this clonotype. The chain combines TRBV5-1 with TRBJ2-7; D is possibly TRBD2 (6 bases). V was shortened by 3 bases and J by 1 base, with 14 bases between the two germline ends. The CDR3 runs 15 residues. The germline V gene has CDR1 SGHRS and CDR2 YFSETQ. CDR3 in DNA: TGCGCCAGCAGCTCCGGGACTCTCGGATCCTACGAGCAGTACTTC. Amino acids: CASSSGTLGSYEQYF.

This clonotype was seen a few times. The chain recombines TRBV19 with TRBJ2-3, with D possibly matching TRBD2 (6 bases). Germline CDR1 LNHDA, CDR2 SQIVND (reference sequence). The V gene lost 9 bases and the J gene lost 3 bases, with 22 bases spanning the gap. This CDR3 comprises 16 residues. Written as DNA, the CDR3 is TGTGCCAGCCCTCCGGGGATCGGTAGCGGTACAGATACGCAGTATTTT. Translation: CASPPGIGSGTDTQYF.

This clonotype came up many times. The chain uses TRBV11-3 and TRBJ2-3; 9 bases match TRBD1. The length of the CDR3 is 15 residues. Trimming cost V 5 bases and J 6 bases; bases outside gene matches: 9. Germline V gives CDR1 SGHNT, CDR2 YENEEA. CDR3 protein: CASSPRTGAHDTQYF. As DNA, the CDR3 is TGTGCCAGCAGCCCCCGGACAGGGGCACACGATACGCAGTATTTT.

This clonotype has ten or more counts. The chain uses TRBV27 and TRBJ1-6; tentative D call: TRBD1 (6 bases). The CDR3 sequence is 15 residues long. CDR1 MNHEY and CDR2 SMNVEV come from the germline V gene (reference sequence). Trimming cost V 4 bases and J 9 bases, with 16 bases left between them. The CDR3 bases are TGTGCCAGCAGTTCATACACAGGGTCTGGTTCACCCCTCCACTTT. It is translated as CASSSYTGSGSPLHF.

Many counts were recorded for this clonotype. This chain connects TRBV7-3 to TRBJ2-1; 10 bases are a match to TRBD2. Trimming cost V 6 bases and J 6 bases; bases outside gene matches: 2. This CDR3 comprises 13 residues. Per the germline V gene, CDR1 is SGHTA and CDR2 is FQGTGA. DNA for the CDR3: TGTGCCAGCAGGTTAGCGGGGGGCAATGAGCAGTTCTTC. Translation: CASRLAGGNEQFF. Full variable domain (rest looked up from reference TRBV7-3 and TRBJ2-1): GAGVSQTPSNKVTEKGKYVELRCDPISGHTALYWYRQSLGQGPEFLIYFQGTGAADDSGLPNDRFFAVRPEGSVSTLKIQRTERGDSAVYLCASRLAGGNEQFFGPGTRLTVL.

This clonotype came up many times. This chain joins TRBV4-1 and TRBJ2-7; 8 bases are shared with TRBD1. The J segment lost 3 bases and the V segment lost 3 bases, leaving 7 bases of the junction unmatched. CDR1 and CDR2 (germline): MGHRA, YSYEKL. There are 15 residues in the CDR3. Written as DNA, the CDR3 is TGCGCCAGCAGCCAGACCGGGACAGGCTTCTACGAGCAGTACTTC. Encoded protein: CASSQTGTGFYEQYF.

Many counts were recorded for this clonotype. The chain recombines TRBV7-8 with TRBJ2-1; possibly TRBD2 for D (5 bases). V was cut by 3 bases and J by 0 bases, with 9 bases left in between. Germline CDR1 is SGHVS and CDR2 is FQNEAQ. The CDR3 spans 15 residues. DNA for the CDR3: TGTGCCAGCAGCTTTAGCGCAAACTCCTACAATGAGCAGTTCTTC. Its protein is CASSFSANSYNEQFF. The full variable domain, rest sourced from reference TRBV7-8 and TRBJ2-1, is GAGVSQSPRYKVAKRGQDVALRCDPISGHVSLFWYQQALGQGPEFLTYFQNEAQLDKSGLPSDRFFAERPEGSVSTLKIQRTQQEDSAVYLCASSFSANSYNEQFFGPGTRLTVL.

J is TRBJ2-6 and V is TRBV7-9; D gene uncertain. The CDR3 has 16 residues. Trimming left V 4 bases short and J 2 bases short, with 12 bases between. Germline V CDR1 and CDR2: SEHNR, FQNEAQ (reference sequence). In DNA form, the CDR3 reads TGTGCCAGCAGCTACCCGTCCCGGGCTGGGGCCAACGTCCTGACTTTC. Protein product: CASSYPSRAGANVLTF.

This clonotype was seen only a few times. The CDR3 loop reads CASSRRREVINGNTIYF. In DNA, the CDR3 is TGTGCCAGCAGTCGGCGCAGGGAGGTAATCAACGGAAACACCATATATTTT. V is TRBV28 and J is TRBJ1-3; TRBD1 might be the D (5 bases). The CDR3 consists of 17 residues. V was shortened by 5 bases and J by 4 bases, with 21 bases between the two germline ends. The germline V gene encodes CDR1 MDHEN and CDR2 SYDVKM.

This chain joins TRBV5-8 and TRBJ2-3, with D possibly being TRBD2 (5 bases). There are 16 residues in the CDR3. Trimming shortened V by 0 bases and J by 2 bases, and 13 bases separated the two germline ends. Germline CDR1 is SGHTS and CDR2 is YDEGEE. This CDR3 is CASSLVPDFSTDTQYF. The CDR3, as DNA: TGTGCCAGCAGCTTGGTTCCGGACTTCTCCACAGATACGCAGTATTTT.

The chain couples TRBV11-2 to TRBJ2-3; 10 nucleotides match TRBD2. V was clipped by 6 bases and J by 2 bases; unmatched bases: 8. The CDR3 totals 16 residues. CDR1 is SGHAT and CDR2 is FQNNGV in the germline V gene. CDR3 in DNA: TGTGCCAGCAGACCAATAGCGGGGGGTCCCACAGATACGCAGTATTTT. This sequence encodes CASRPIAGGPTDTQYF.

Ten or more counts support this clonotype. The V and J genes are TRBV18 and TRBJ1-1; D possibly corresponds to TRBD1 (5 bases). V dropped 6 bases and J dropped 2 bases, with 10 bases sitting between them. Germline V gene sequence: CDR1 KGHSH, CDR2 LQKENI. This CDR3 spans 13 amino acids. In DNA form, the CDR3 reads TGTGCCAGCTCTCAGACAGATAACACTGAAGCTTTCTTT. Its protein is CASSQTDNTEAFF.

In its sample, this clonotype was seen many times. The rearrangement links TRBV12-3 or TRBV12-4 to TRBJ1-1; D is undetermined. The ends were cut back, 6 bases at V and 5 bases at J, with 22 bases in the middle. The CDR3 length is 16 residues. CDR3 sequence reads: CASSPFWGSFVTEAFF. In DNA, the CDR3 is TGTGCCAGCAGCCCGTTTTGGGGAAGTTTTGTGACTGAAGCTTTCTTT.

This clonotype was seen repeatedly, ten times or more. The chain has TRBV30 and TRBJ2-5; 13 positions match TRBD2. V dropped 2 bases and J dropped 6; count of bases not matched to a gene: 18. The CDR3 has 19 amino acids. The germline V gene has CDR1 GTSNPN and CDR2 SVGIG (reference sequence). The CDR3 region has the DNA TGTGCCTGGAGTAGTCCGGGACTAGCGGGGCATGGACTTGAAAAGACCCAGTACTTC. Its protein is CAWSSPGLAGHGLEKTQYF. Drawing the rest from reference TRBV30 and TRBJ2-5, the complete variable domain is SQTIHQWPATLVQPVGSPLSLECTVEGTSNPNLYWYRQAAGRGLQLLFYSVGIGQISSEVPQNLSASRPQDRQFILSSKKLLLSDSGFYLCAWSSPGLAGHGLEKTQYFGPGTRLLVL.

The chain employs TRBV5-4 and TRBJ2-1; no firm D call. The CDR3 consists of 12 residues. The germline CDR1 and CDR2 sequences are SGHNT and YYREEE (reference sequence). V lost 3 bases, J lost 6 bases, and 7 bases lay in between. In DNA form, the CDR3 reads TGTGCCAGCAGCTCGATGGGCAATGAGCAGTTCTTC. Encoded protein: CASSSMGNEQFF.